This T cell receptor (beta chain) was identified during a study of T-cell memory formation after mild COVID-19. As for the study in general: Each donor largely had its own TCR clusters.

The CDR3 is 16 residues long. Germline CDR1 and CDR2: ENHRY and SYGVKD. The V segment lost 0 bases and the J segment 1 base; nucleotides outside the gene matches: 2. A 5'RACE reaction primed in the constant segment made cDNA libraries of TCR alpha and TCR beta, and these carried sample barcodes and UMIs. TCRdb passed the 5' RACE reads through MiXCR, listing each CDR3 protein once. The top ten hold less than 15% of the sample, which has 360,000 or so distinct CDR3 sequences, over 25% seen once. Study outcomes and limitations: Memory sampled before infection contained some responding clones, suggesting cross-reactive memory joined. Day 15 to 85 contractors were CD4/CD8 balanced; later expanders leaned CD4+.

This clonotype was observed a few times. The antigen is undetermined. V usage is TRBV10-3 and J usage is TRBJ2-3; TRBD2 matches at 9 bases. The TCR sequence derives from an adult woman who had mild COVID-19 (a few samples of this study predate the infection). Cell type and time point are not known. The source material was PBMCs or a T cell subset sorted from them (not recorded which). CDR3 region: CAISESSGGRTDTQYF. CDR3 DNA sequence: TGTGCCATCAGTGAGTCTAGCGGGGGACGCACAGATACGCAGTATTTT.